The present T cell receptor beta chain was sequenced within a study of cytomegalovirus exposure and HLA in healthy donors. Study results and caveats: In a later analysis, productive TCRs from donors in an Asian-associated ancestry cluster reportedly carried fewer N-insertions than the cohort mean. Solely CMV serostatus was available to characterize immune exposure.

In the case of this clone: What it binds is unknown.

This PCR relied on a set of 60 Vbeta primers and 13 Jbeta primers. Here immunoSEQ multiplex PCR was the method, and the copy in TCRdb shows in-frame clones only, minus some. The sample's table shows about 170,000 clones. The CDR3 covers 16 residues. Germline-derived CDR1 and CDR2 are WSHSY and SAAADI. With V trimmed by 6 bases and J by 4 bases, 9 bases remained unmatched. The chain links TRBV10-2 to TRBJ2-1; 10 nucleotides line up with TRBD2. What was sequenced was PBMCs. The source of this sequence is a woman in her late teens or twenties in good health and CMV-seropositive. The CDR3 spells CASSNLLAGKYNEQFF. CDR3 in DNA: TGCGCCAGCAGCAACCTACTAGCGGGGAAATACAATGAGCAGTTCTTC.